This T cell receptor (beta chain) comes out of a study of cytomegalovirus exposure and HLA in healthy donors. The CDR3 sequence is 11 residues long. V dropped 3 bases and J dropped 2 bases, with 4 bases sitting between them. CDR1 is DFQATT and CDR2 is SNEGSKA in the germline V gene (reference sequence). 13 Jbeta primers and 60 Vbeta primers were used for the PCR. Libraries were prepared by immunoSEQ multiplex PCR; TCRdb keeps only in-frame clonotypes and omits some of them. The listing contains 25,000 to 35,000 clones. Notes on this clone: Its antigen is unknown.

Study-wide points: The authors judged a highly shared variant cluster likely a sequencing artifact.

The clonotype originates from a woman aged 40 to 50 in good health and CMV-seropositive. This chain connects TRBV20-1 to TRBJ2-5, with D uncertain. Sequencing input: PBMCs. This chain's CDR3 is CSASPQETQYF. The CDR3 DNA reads as TGCAGTGCTAGCCCTCAAGAGACCCAGTACTTC.